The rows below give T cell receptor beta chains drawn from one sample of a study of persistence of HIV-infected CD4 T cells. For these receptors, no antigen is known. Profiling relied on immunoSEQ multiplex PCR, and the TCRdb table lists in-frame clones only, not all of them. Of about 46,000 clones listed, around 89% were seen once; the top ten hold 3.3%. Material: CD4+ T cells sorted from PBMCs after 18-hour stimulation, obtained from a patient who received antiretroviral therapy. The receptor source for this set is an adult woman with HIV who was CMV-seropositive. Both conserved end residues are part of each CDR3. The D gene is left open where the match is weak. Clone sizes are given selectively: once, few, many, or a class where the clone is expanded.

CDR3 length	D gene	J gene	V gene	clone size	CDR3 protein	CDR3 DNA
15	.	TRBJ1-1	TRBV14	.	CASSQDFGLGTEAFF	TGTGCCAGCAGCCAAGATTTCGGTCTAGGCACTGAAGCTTTCTTT
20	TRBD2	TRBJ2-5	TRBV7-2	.	CASSLALRGLAGGPRETQYF	TGTGCCAGCAGCTTAGCGCTGAGAGGTTTAGCGGGGGGGCCGAGGGAGACCCAGTACTTC
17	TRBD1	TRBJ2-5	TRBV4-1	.	CASSQDQDRGGQETQYF	TGCGCCAGCAGCCAAGATCAGGACAGGGGTGGGCAAGAGACCCAGTACTTC
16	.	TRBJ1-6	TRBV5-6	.	CASSLSLVQPNSPLHF	TGTGCCAGCAGCTTGAGTTTGGTACAGCCAAATTCACCCCTCCACTTT
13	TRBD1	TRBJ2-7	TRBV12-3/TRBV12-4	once	CASSFFARGEQYF	TGTGCCAGCAGTTTTTTCGCCAGGGGGGAGCAGTACTTC
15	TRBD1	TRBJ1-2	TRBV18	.	CASSPNTQGATGYTF	TGTGCCAGCTCACCGAACACACAGGGGGCGACGGGCTACACCTTC
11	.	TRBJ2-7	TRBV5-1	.	CASSLDREQYF	TGCGCCAGCAGCTTGGATAGGGAGCAGTACTTC
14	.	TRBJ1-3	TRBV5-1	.	CASSLGQDLNTIYF	TGCGCCAGCAGCTTGGGGCAGGACTTAAACACCATATATTTT
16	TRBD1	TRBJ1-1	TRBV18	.	CASSPRDRTRGTEAFF	TGTGCCAGCTCACCGAGGGACAGAACACGAGGGACTGAAGCTTTCTTT
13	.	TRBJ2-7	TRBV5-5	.	CASSATGTNEQYF	TGTGCCAGCAGCGCAACCGGGACAAACGAGCAGTACTTC